This T cell receptor beta chain was documented in a study of breast tumors, draining lymph nodes, adjacent tissues. Study-level findings and limits: Data only fit, rather than demonstrated, lymph node origin of most tumor T cells. Tumor TCR diversity was below lymph nodes but above nontumor tissue. Data fit most tumor T cells coming from lymph node, expanding in tumor.

Notes on this clonotype: Its antigen is as yet unknown.

Breast cancer patients provided tissue from their axillary draining lymph nodes. One entry per CDR3 protein results from TCRdb running MiXCR on the multiplex PCR reads. The table has about 200,000 distinct CDR3 sequences, 30% to 35% seen once. Trimming took 4 bases from V and 4 from J; bases not matched to a gene: 5. Germline CDR1 and CDR2: ENHRY and SYGVKD. The CDR3 has 15 residues. This TCR derives from a female donor with breast cancer. Some clones in this sample may be carry-over from other donors' samples. The sample taken for sequencing was axillary lymph node tissue. This chain links TRBV10-3 with TRBJ2-3; 10 nucleotides line up with TRBD2. CDR3 in DNA: TGTGCCATCAGTGGCCCTAGCGGGAGTTCAGATACGCAGTATTTT. Translation gives CAISGPSGSSDTQYF.